Following are 14 T cell receptor beta chains from one sample sequenced in a study of cytomegalovirus exposure and HLA in healthy donors. Both 60 Vbeta primers and 13 Jbeta primers went into the PCR. Only in-frame clones appear in the TCRdb table, and some are missing; sequencing was by immunoSEQ multiplex PCR. The sample consists of roughly 100,000 clones, more than 80% of them appearing once. What was sequenced was PBMCs. These receptors originate from a young man in good health and CMV-seronegative.

The sample holds a few counts of this clone. CDR3 DNA: TGTGCCAGCAGCTTCGCGGGAGCGTTTTACAATGAGCAGTTCTTC. Its protein is CASSFAGAFYNEQFF. V is TRBV13 and J is TRBJ2-1; TRBD2 aligns across 7 bases. With V trimmed by 3 bases and J by 4 bases, 6 bases remained unmatched. The CDR3 has 15 residues. In germline, CDR1 is PRHDT, CDR2 FYEKMQ (reference sequence).

This clone came up a few times. V is TRBV6-4 and J is TRBJ2-3; 10 bases match TRBD2. This CDR3 is 15 amino acids long. J gave up 1 base and V 4 bases, and 2 bases lay outside the gene matches. Germline CDR1 is MRHNA and CDR2 is SNTAGT. The CDR3 DNA sequence: TGTGCCAGCAGTGCCGGGACTAGCGGCACAGATACGCAGTATTTT. Protein: CASSAGTSGTDTQYF.

In its sample, this clone was seen once. The chain combines TRBV28 with TRBJ2-2; 10 nucleotides align to TRBD1. Per the germline V gene, CDR1 is MDHEN and CDR2 is SYDVKM. With 7 bases clipped from V and 5 bases from J, the junction kept 10 bases outside the gene matches. CDR3 size: 16 residues. In nucleotides, the CDR3 is TGTGCCAGCAACGCCCCGGGACAGGGGAGGACCGGGGAGCTGTTTTTT. Translation: CASNAPGQGRTGELFF.

The chain uses TRBV7-8 and TRBJ2-3; D may be TRBD1 (6 bases). Per germline, CDR1 SGHVS and CDR2 FQNEAQ. The ends were cut back, 7 bases at V and 0 bases at J, with 11 bases in the middle. The CDR3 covers 14 residues. The DNA for the CDR3 is TGTGCCAGCACCCAACAGGGAAGCACAGATACGCAGTATTTT. Translating it yields CASTQQGSTDTQYF.

This clone was observed a single time. The chain employs TRBV27 and TRBJ1-5; D call uncertain. The V and J ends lost 2 bases and 0 bases respectively, with 8 bases between them. The CDR3 has 15 residues. Germline V gives CDR1 MNHEY, CDR2 SMNVEV (reference sequence). The CDR3 protein is CASSLGGNSNQPQHF. For the CDR3, the DNA is TGTGCCAGCAGTTTAGGCGGAAATAGCAATCAGCCCCAGCATTTT.

The chain recombines TRBV5-1 with TRBJ1-1; D possibly corresponds to TRBD1 (6 bases). The CDR3 is 11 amino acids. V dropped 4 bases and J dropped 11 bases, with 12 bases sitting between them. The germline gives CDR1 SGHRS, CDR2 YFSETQ. CDR3 sequence (DNA): TGCGCCAGCAGCAGGGGGGGGGACGCTTTCTTT. Translating gives CASSRGGDAFF.

V gene TRBV7-9 combines with J gene TRBJ2-3, with 14 bases identical to TRBD2. Germline loops: CDR1 SEHNR, CDR2 FQNEAQ (reference sequence). V was pared by 5 bases and J by 5 bases, with 3 bases of the junction left unmatched. CDR3 length: 15 residues. CDR3 nucleotide sequence: TGTGCCAGCAGCCGGGGACTAGCGGGAGTAGATACGCAGTATTTT. Translation gives CASSRGLAGVDTQYF.

The gene calls are TRBV9 and TRBJ2-7; 7 bases fit TRBD2. The CDR3 has 14 residues. V lost 0 bases to trimming and J lost 5 bases; unmatched junction nucleotides: 5. Germline CDR1 and CDR2: SGDLS and YYNGEE. CDR3 DNA sequence: TGTGCCAGCAGCGTAGCGGGAGGAGCGCACGAGCAGTACTTC. Amino acids: CASSVAGGAHEQYF.

The CDR3 nucleotides are TGTGCCTGGAGCACCGCAGGGAGGGGAGAGCAGTACTTC. Translation: CAWSTAGRGEQYF. V gene TRBV30 combines with J gene TRBJ2-5, with 7 nucleotides matching TRBD2. This CDR3 has 13 amino acids. Germline CDR1 GTSNPN, CDR2 SVGIG (reference sequence). The junction had 12 bases not matched to a gene; V was cut back by 3 bases and J by 11 bases.

The rearrangement uses TRBV10-3 and TRBJ1-3; D is perhaps TRBD1 (6 bases). There are 17 residues in the CDR3. Deletions cut 10 bases from V and 1 base from J, with 23 bases between. The germline CDR1 and CDR2 sequences are ENHRY and SYGVKD. The CDR3 nucleotides are TGTGCCACCGCGGGGGGCGGCGACGGACCATCTGGAAACACCATATATTTT. Protein product: CATAGGGDGPSGNTIYF.

J is TRBJ2-2 and V is TRBV5-6; D ambiguous. The germline V and J ends were trimmed by 4 bases and 8 bases, with 12 bases remaining between them. Per the germline V gene, CDR1 is SGHDT and CDR2 is YYEEEE. The CDR3 has 13 residues. CDR3 region: CASSPEMAGELFF. Here the CDR3 DNA reads TGTGCCAGCAGCCCGGAGATGGCTGGGGAGCTGTTTTTT.

This chain joins TRBV5-4 and TRBJ2-7, with TRBD2 matching over 11 bases. The CDR3 is 14 amino acids. CDR1 and CDR2 from the germline V gene are SGHNT and YYREEE (reference sequence). V dropped 2 bases and J dropped 6; count of bases not matched to a gene: 4. CDR3 coding DNA: TGTGCCAGCAGCTTTAGCGGGAGGGCAAGCGAGCAGTACTTC. Translating it yields CASSFSGRASEQYF.

This rearrangement joins TRBV6-5 to TRBJ1-3, with 9 bases aligning to TRBD1. The germline V gene has CDR1 MNHEY and CDR2 SVGAGI. V trimming: 6 bases; J trimming: 2 bases; junction bases outside the gene matches: 2. CDR3 size: 14 residues. CDR3 amino acids: CASSRTGAGNTIYF. CDR3 sequence (DNA): TGTGCCAGCAGCCGGACAGGGGCTGGAAACACCATATATTTT.

This clone appeared a single time. The rearrangement joins TRBV6-4 to TRBJ1-1, with TRBD1 as a possible D gene (5 bases). CDR3 length: 13 residues. The V gene lost 6 bases and the J gene lost 11 bases, with 19 bases spanning the gap. Germline CDR1 and CDR2: MRHNA and SNTAGT. The CDR3 loop reads CASRPVQGTPAFF. The CDR3 bases are TGTGCCAGCAGGCCAGTCCAGGGTACGCCGGCTTTCTTT.